The entry that follows covers one T cell receptor beta chain sequence. Its specific antigen is unknown. No quality values exist for individual bases; no much larger clone is one base distant. Patients with autoimmune disease history or receiving systemic immunosuppression were excluded from the trial. Peripheral blood for TCR sequencing was collected from all dose cohorts at baseline, on cycle 4 day 1, and on cycle 7 day 1. The samples were taken from a phase I, first-in-human, multicenter, open-label dose-escalation trial of ivuxolimab. Adults with locally advanced or metastatic melanoma, renal cell carcinoma, hepatocellular carcinoma or head and neck squamous cell carcinoma were enrolled in the trial. Before TCR sequencing, CD4+ T cells and CD8+ T cells from peripheral blood were sorted into separate populations. This sample was included in a study of OX40 agonist ivuxolimab in advanced cancers. In the study overall: Ivuxolimab, which targeted the costimulatory receptor OX40 (CD134), was an agonistic, fully human IgG2 monoclonal antibody. Intravenous ivuxolimab was administered to patients every 2 weeks at six dose levels: 0.01, 0.1, 0.3, 1.5, 3 and 10 mg/kg. Of the approximately 50 dose-escalation patients, hepatocellular carcinoma was present in about 20, melanoma in around 15, renal cell carcinoma in 9 and head and neck cancer in 9. In the dose-escalation cohort, over 65% of patients were male, and the mean age was approximately 55 years, with a range of about 23 to 85. Prior anti-PD-1, anti-PD-L1 or anti-CTLA-4 therapy was permitted, and checkpoint inhibitors had been received by less than 45% of dose-escalation patients. Three dose-escalation patients achieved partial responses, one with hepatocellular carcinoma and two with cutaneous melanoma. The purpose of peripheral TCRbeta sequencing was to test whether ivuxolimab changed TCR sequence diversity and led to clonal T-cell expansion. The paper describes the monotherapy dose-escalation part (N of about 54 patients) of the phase I trial of ivuxolimab. What the authors observed across the whole study: Clonal expansion of both CD4+ and CD8+ blood T cells was observed from baseline to week 6 at doses 0.1 to 3.0 mg/kg. Antigen specificity was not determined for the clonally expanded peripheral T cells. After ivuxolimab, CD8+ T cells had more expanded clones than CD4+ T cells on average. Low levels of normalized T-cell clonal expansion were also shown by some nonresponding patients. In the 0.1-3.0 mg/kg groups, partial responders had among the lowest normalized peripheral clonal expansion, particularly in CD8+ T cells.

Genomic DNA was isolated from the sorted cells so that the TCRbeta CDR3 region could be sequenced. TCRbeta CDR3 regions were sequenced using the immunoSEQ Assay. In TCRdb, the immuneACCESS table is reduced to in-frame sequences with V and J assigned. These tables do not hold every clone; where another copy was compared, an unresolved V gene accounts for under half, and the others remain unexplained. In this sample the table shows about 62,000 clones, almost 95% of which occur a single time. Around 15% of the sample lies in the top ten. Trimming costs V 1 base and J 8 bases, and their ends lie 11 bases apart. CDR3 length: 14 amino acids, cysteine to phenylalanine. Solely the CDR3 DNA is kept, with 42 bases framed from the first base. For CDR1 and CDR2, the germline V gene lists MNHNS and SASEGT.

The TCR was taken from an adult with an advanced solid tumor such as melanoma, head and neck, liver or kidney cancer. In this chain, TRBV6-1 is recombined with TRBJ1-4; TRBD1 is possibly the D segment (5 matching bases). The sequencing used CD4+ or CD8+ T cells sorted from blood, collected in a trial of the OX40 agonist ivuxolimab. The nucleotides read TGTGCCAGCAGTGAAGGCAGGGTTGACGAAAAACTGTTTTTT. It is translated as CASSEGRVDEKLFF.